One and the same sample provided the 29 T cell receptor beta chains below, sequenced in a study of blood T cell repertoires in COVID-19. This table comes from immunoSEQ multiplex PCR, and its TCRdb copy is limited to in-frame clones, with some not included. The sample shows 110,000 to 150,000 clones, around 90% of them seen only once. Sequencing used peripheral blood. These receptors all stem from a human donor in a cohort sampled during active COVID-19.

This chain uses TRBV5-4 with TRBJ2-7, with D possibly TRBD1 on 5 matching bases. Germline V gene data show CDR1 as SGHNT and CDR2 as YYREEE (reference sequence). This CDR3 region has 12 residues. The V and J ends lost 4 bases and 7 bases respectively, with 12 bases between them. CDR3 protein: CASSRTGEEQYF. For the CDR3, the DNA is TGTGCCAGCAGCCGTACAGGTGAAGAGCAGTACTTC.

The genes are TRBV5-6 and TRBJ2-7, with D tentatively TRBD1 (5 bases). CDR1 SGHDT and CDR2 YYEEEE come from the germline V gene. The V end was cut by 0 bases, the J end by 6 bases, with 19 bases between. CDR3 length: 16 amino acids. DNA of the CDR3: TGTGCCAGCAGCTTGGATCCAGGGCGGCGATCGGGCGAGCAGTACTTC. Amino acids: CASSLDPGRRSGEQYF.

The chain couples TRBV6-5 to TRBJ2-7, with no clear D. The germline gives CDR1 MNHEY, CDR2 SVGAGI. The length of the CDR3 is 15 residues. Trimming took off 0 bases at V and 0 bases at J, with 9 bases between the two ends. CDR3 sequence: CASSYSAHNSYEQYF. The CDR3, as DNA: TGTGCCAGCAGTTACTCGGCCCACAACTCCTACGAGCAGTACTTC.

In its sample, this clone was seen a few times. This chain's CDR3 is CASSPSRVRFSNQPQHF. The CDR3 nucleotides read TGTGCCAGCAGCCCCTCCCGGGTGCGATTTAGCAATCAGCCCCAGCATTTT. The chain uses TRBV28 and TRBJ1-5; D is unresolved. This CDR3 is built from 17 residues. V was shortened by 6 bases and J by 0 bases, with 18 bases between the two germline ends. Germline values: CDR1 MDHEN, CDR2 SYDVKM.

J is TRBJ1-5 and V is TRBV3-1 (or the pseudogene TRBV3-2); D is possibly TRBD1 (5 bases). Trimming removed 2 bases from V and 5 bases from J, with 16 bases in between. This CDR3 has 16 amino acids. CDR1 LGHDT and CDR2 YNNKEL come from the germline V gene (reference sequence). The CDR3 coding sequence is TGTGCCAGCAGCCAAAAATTAGGGGTCGAGGATCAGCCCCAGCATTTT. Protein: CASSQKLGVEDQPQHF.

The rearrangement uses TRBV3-1 (or the pseudogene TRBV3-2) and TRBJ2-5; 7 bases align to TRBD1. After removal of 1 base from V and 7 bases from J, the junction contained 6 bases not matched to a gene. The germline CDR1 and CDR2 sequences are LGHDT and YNNKEL (reference sequence). The CDR3 sequence is 14 residues long. The CDR3 bases are TGTGCCAGCAGCCAAGTAGGGGCAGGGGGGACCCAGTACTTC. It specifies CASSQVGAGGTQYF.

This rearrangement joins TRBV5-6 to TRBJ2-2, with TRBD2 matching 9 bases. CDR3 length: 15 amino acids. CDR1 SGHDT and CDR2 YYEEEE come from the germline V gene. The trim removed 6 bases at V and 4 bases at J, leaving 7 bases unmatched. CDR3 bases: TGTGCCAGCATCCATAGCGGGAGAGTCACCGGGGAGCTGTTTTTT. Its translation is CASIHSGRVTGELFF.

Of note for this clone: Additional DNA sequences in this sample encode the identical CDR3. The chain is built from TRBV12-3 or TRBV12-4 and TRBJ1-6; TRBD1 matches at 7 bases. V was clipped by 6 bases and J by 8 bases; unmatched bases: 4. The CDR3 sequence is 13 residues long. The CDR3 nucleotides are TGTGCCAGCAGCCCACAGGGGTATTCACCCCTCCACTTT. Translation gives CASSPQGYSPLHF.

The chain recombines TRBV4-2 with TRBJ2-2, with 7 bases lining up with TRBD2. Per germline, CDR1 LGHNA and CDR2 YNFKEQ. With V trimmed by 1 base and J by 1 base, 12 bases remained unmatched. This CDR3 has 19 residues. CDR3 nucleotide sequence: TGTGCCAGCAGCCAAGGCGGTCCCTCGGGACTATTGAACACCGGGGAGCTGTTTTTT. Its protein is CASSQGGPSGLLNTGELFF.

The chain employs TRBV19 and TRBJ1-2; no definite D call. V lost 3 bases and J 8 bases, leaving 16 bases between the germline ends. Germline V lookup: CDR1 LNHDA, CDR2 SQIVND (reference sequence). CDR3 length: 14 amino acids. This CDR3 is CASSMSREAPGYTF. CDR3 nucleotide sequence: TGTGCCAGTAGTATGTCCCGGGAGGCGCCGGGCTACACCTTC.

J is TRBJ2-7 and V is TRBV28; 10 positions agree with TRBD2. CDR1 is MDHEN, CDR2 SYDVKM, per germline. The CDR3 sequence is 15 residues long. J lost 0 bases, V lost 3 bases, and 2 bases had no gene match. CDR3 nucleotides: TGTGCCAGCAGTTTTTCTAGCGGGAGCTCCTACGAGCAGTACTTC. This codes for CASSFSSGSSYEQYF.

This clone was detected a few times. This rearrangement joins TRBV5-1 to TRBJ2-3; 11 bases map to TRBD2. Looked up from germline, CDR1 is SGHRS and CDR2 is YFSETQ. The length of the CDR3 is 16 residues. J lost 1 base, V lost 4 bases, and 5 bases had no gene match. The CDR3: CASSLLAGGGTDTQYF. CDR3 DNA sequence: TGCGCCAGCAGCCTCCTAGCGGGAGGAGGCACAGATACGCAGTATTTT.

This sequence joins TRBV7-8 and TRBJ1-2; TRBD1 might be the D (6 bases). Germline V gene lookup returns CDR1 SGHVS and CDR2 FQNEAQ. V was trimmed by 1 base and J by 7 bases, leaving 25 bases between them. The CDR3 spans 18 residues. CDR3 loop: CASSLGVEETGPSGGYTF. In nucleotides, the CDR3 is TGTGCCAGCAGCTTAGGGGTTGAAGAGACAGGCCCCTCCGGTGGCTACACCTTC.

This clone came up once. V gene TRBV7-8 combines with J gene TRBJ1-2; 12 nucleotides match TRBD1. Per the germline V gene, CDR1 is SGHVS and CDR2 is FQNEAQ. V was clipped by 0 bases and J by 0 bases; unmatched bases: 2. This CDR3 has 17 amino acids. CDR3 in DNA: TGTGCCAGCAGCTTAGCGCGGGACAGGGGGCCTAACTATGGCTACACCTTC. The encoded protein is CASSLARDRGPNYGYTF.

This chain joins TRBV5-1 and TRBJ2-3, with TRBD2 matching 7 bases. The CDR3 spans 15 residues. Germline V gives CDR1 SGHRS, CDR2 YFSETQ. J was trimmed by 3 bases and V by 7 bases; bases with no gene match: 11. Written as DNA, the CDR3 is TGCGCCAGCTTTGGGCCACCCGGGGGGACAGATACGCAGTATTTT. Translated, it gives CASFGPPGGTDTQYF.

This chain connects TRBV7-6 to TRBJ2-7; D might be TRBD2 (6 bases). There are 16 residues in the CDR3. Germline V lookup: CDR1 SGHVS, CDR2 FNYEAQ. V was cut by 5 bases and J by 0 bases, with 17 bases left in between. The CDR3 here is CASSRSRGLSSYEQYF. In DNA, the CDR3 is TGTGCCAGCAGCAGAAGCCGGGGACTCAGCTCCTACGAGCAGTACTTC.

The J gene is TRBJ1-2, the V gene TRBV6-5; D is ambiguous. The CDR3 contains 13 residues. V dropped 6 bases and J dropped 4 bases, with 12 bases sitting between them. Germline V CDR1 and CDR2: MNHEY, SVGAGI. The CDR3, as DNA: TGTGCCAGCAGAGAGGATCAAAGCTATGGCTACACCTTC. Protein: CASREDQSYGYTF.

This chain links TRBV7-9 with TRBJ2-3; weak D call: TRBD2 (6 bases). Germline CDR1 is SEHNR and CDR2 is FQNEAQ (reference sequence). There are 17 residues in the CDR3. The germline V and J ends were trimmed by 1 base and 0 bases, with 14 bases remaining between them. DNA for the CDR3: TGTGCCAGCAGCTTAGGTATTCGGAGCGGGAGCACAGATACGCAGTATTTT. Translated: CASSLGIRSGSTDTQYF.

The chain recombines TRBV5-4 with TRBJ2-1; 16 bases fit TRBD2. CDR1 SGHNT and CDR2 YYREEE come from the germline V gene (reference sequence). This CDR3 comprises 19 residues. Losses at the gene ends were 5 bases for V and 1 base for J; bases not matched to a gene: 9. In DNA form, the CDR3 reads TGTGCCAGCAGGGCCGGGACTAGCGGGAGGGCCGGGTCCTACAATGAGCAGTTCTTC. Translated: CASRAGTSGRAGSYNEQFF. The whole variable domain, remainder taken from reference TRBV5-4 and TRBJ2-1, is ETGVTQSPTHLIKTRGQQVTLRCSSQSGHNTVSWYQQALGQGPQFIFQYYREEENGRGNFPPRFSGLQFPNYSSELNVNALELDDSALYLCASRAGTSGRAGSYNEQFFGPGTRLTVL.

This chain uses TRBV2 with TRBJ2-3, with 11 bases matching TRBD1. V dropped 6 bases and J dropped 4; count of bases not matched to a gene: 3. CDR1 and CDR2 (germline): SNHLY, FYNNEI. The CDR3 totals 14 residues. In DNA, the CDR3 is TGTGCCAGCAGCGGGACAGGGGGTCCAGATACGCAGTATTTT. It is translated as CASSGTGGPDTQYF.

The gene calls are TRBV2 and TRBJ2-1; 8 bases line up with TRBD2. Germline V gives CDR1 SNHLY, CDR2 FYNNEI. The CDR3 spans 17 residues. The trim removed 2 bases at V and 0 bases at J, leaving 6 bases unmatched. CDR3 DNA: TGTGCCAGCAGTGAAACCGCGGGGGGCCTCTCCTACAATGAGCAGTTCTTC. This gives the protein CASSETAGGLSYNEQFF.

V and J are TRBV6-4 and TRBJ2-1; 11 bases line up with TRBD2. This CDR3 is built from 15 residues. V dropped 0 bases and J dropped 8; count of bases not matched to a gene: 3. The V gene's germline CDR1 is MRHNA and CDR2 SNTAGT. CDR3 DNA sequence: TGTGCCAGCAGTGACTCCCTAGCGGGAGGTCATGAGCAGTTCTTC. Its protein is CASSDSLAGGHEQFF.

This clone has more than one count but fewer than ten. The chain links TRBV29-1 to TRBJ1-2; D is undetermined. Germline V gene sequence: CDR1 SQVTM, CDR2 ANQGSEA. The V and J ends lost 6 bases and 4 bases respectively, with 12 bases between them. The CDR3 loop spans 12 amino acids. In DNA form, the CDR3 reads TGCAGCGTCGGGTCTGTCAGCTATGGCTACACCTTC. This sequence encodes CSVGSVSYGYTF. Based on the CDR3 plus reference TRBV29-1 and TRBJ1-2, the full variable domain is SAVISQKPSRDICQRGTSLTIQCQVDSQVTMMFWYRQQPGQSLTLIATANQGSEATYESGFVIDKFPISRPNLTFSTLTVSNMSPEDSSIYLCSVGSVSYGYTFGSGTRLTVV.

The chain couples TRBV7-3 to TRBJ2-1; 9 nucleotides agree with TRBD2. V lost 3 bases, J lost 8 bases, and 8 bases stayed unmatched. Germline values: CDR1 SGHTA, CDR2 FQGTGA. This CDR3 contains 15 residues. The CDR3 DNA reads TGTGCCAGCAGCTTTGGCGGGAGGGCCTTGGATGAGCAGTTCTTC. It specifies CASSFGGRALDEQFF.

This clone was observed a single time. V gene TRBV6-6 combines with J gene TRBJ2-7; TRBD1 agrees at 8 bases. Germline V lookup: CDR1 MNHNY, CDR2 SVGAGI (reference sequence). The V and J ends lost 5 bases and 1 base, in that order; junction bases with no gene match: 7. This CDR3 is 15 amino acids long. The CDR3 region is CASSLGQGLSYEQYF. CDR3 DNA sequence: TGTGCCAGCAGTCTTGGACAGGGACTTTCCTACGAGCAGTACTTC.

The genes are TRBV19 and TRBJ2-7; tentative D call: TRBD2 (6 bases). The CDR3 totals 15 residues. Germline CDR1 is LNHDA and CDR2 is SQIVND (reference sequence). The V and J ends lost 5 bases and 1 base respectively, with 15 bases between them. The CDR3 loop is CASSSRLGGSYEQYF. The CDR3 bases are TGTGCCAGTAGTTCCCGACTGGGGGGATCCTACGAGCAGTACTTC.

V is TRBV10-1 and J is TRBJ2-2, with 10 nucleotides matching TRBD2. This CDR3 spans 20 amino acids. Germline loops: CDR1 WNHNN, CDR2 SYGVQD (reference sequence). V was clipped by 0 bases and J by 0 bases; unmatched bases: 10. CDR3 nucleotides: TGCGCCAGCAGTGAGTCGTGGGTAGCGGGAGGTCTCGCGAACACCGGGGAGCTGTTTTTT. Translated: CASSESWVAGGLANTGELFF.

V is TRBV28 and J is TRBJ2-1, with a possible D match to TRBD2 (6 bases). Trimming cost V 7 bases and J 5 bases, with 15 bases left between them. Germline CDR1 and CDR2: MDHEN and SYDVKM. The CDR3 has 14 residues. In DNA form, the CDR3 reads TGTGCCAGCAACACAGGACTAACGAACAATGAGCAGTTCTTC. This translates into CASNTGLTNNEQFF.

The chain is built from TRBV5-1 and TRBJ2-7; D may be TRBD2 (5 bases). Germline CDR1 reads SGHRS; CDR2 reads YFSETQ. The V gene lost 0 bases and the J gene lost 0 bases, with 7 bases spanning the gap. CDR3 size: 14 residues. CDR3 in amino acids: CASSLGGSSYEQYF. CDR3 coding DNA: TGCGCCAGCAGCTTGGGAGGGAGCTCCTACGAGCAGTACTTC.